Below, 2 T cell receptor beta chains from the same sample are listed, as sequenced in a study of cytomegalovirus exposure and HLA in healthy donors. The PCR ran on 60 Vbeta and 13 Jbeta primers. Libraries were prepared by immunoSEQ multiplex PCR; TCRdb keeps only in-frame clonotypes and omits some of them. Counted here are about 180,000 clones, approximately 73% occurring once; the ten biggest clones make up about 2.5%. The sample was PBMCs. The receptors stem from a woman in her 30s in good health and CMV-seropositive.

The CDR3 region is CASSYTGNYNSPLHF. DNA of the CDR3: TGTGCCAGCAGTTACACAGGGAACTATAATTCACCCCTCCACTTT. V gene TRBV6-5 combines with J gene TRBJ1-6; the D gene is possibly TRBD1 (6 bases). The CDR3 sequence is 15 residues long. V was cut by 2 bases and J by 3 bases, with 8 bases left in between. CDR1 is MNHEY and CDR2 is SVGAGI in the germline V gene.

Remarks on this clone: A read error may account for a junction end that differs from germline. The DNA of the CDR3 is TGTGCCATCAGTGCACCCGGACTAGCGGGTCCCGCCGGGGCCAACGGCCTGACTTTC. It encodes CAISAPGLAGPAGANGLTF. V and J are TRBV10-3 and TRBJ2-6, with 11 bases fitting TRBD2. This CDR3 region has 19 residues. Per germline, CDR1 ENHRY and CDR2 SYGVKD.